This T cell receptor (beta chain) originates from a study of CD8 T cells in ankylosing spondylitis. TCRdb recomputed calls from the 5' RACE reads with MiXCR, one row per CDR3 protein. The table has 210,000 or so distinct CDR3 sequences, roughly 25% seen once. Ten or more counts support this clonotype. The TCR was taken from a male donor with ankylosing spondylitis or in good health (not recorded which). The specimen was blood, either unsorted or a sorted T cell fraction (not recorded which).

The CDR3 loop is CASTGLFTDTQYF. As DNA, the CDR3 is TGTGCCAGCACCGGACTTTTCACAGATACGCAGTATTTT. The V call is TRBV7-2, the J call TRBJ2-3; D is possibly TRBD2 (5 bases). The CDR3 has 13 residues. Between the trimmed V and J ends, which lost 7 bases and 2 bases, there was a span of 10 bases. The germline V gene encodes CDR1 SGHTA and CDR2 FQGNSA.